These T cell receptor beta chains were read from a single sample in a study of technical replicates of blood from a few donors. Sequencing used immunoSEQ multiplex PCR; TCRdb keeps in-frame clones, though not all of them. The data contain around 50,000 clones, 90% to 96% of them singletons. The specimen sequenced was T cells isolated from PBMCs. The receptors here all came from a human donor in good health. Each CDR3 is given with its conserved first and last residue. A D gene is named only where the DNA matches it firmly. Rows may omit the clone size; those that give it use once, few, many or a size class.

cdr3_aa cdr3_nt cdr3_length j_call v_call d_call clone_size
CASGGSSYEQYF TGTGCCAGCGGTGGGAGCTCCTACGAGCAGTACTTC 12 TRBJ2-7 TRBV7-9 NA NA
CSAGRENTGELFF TGCAGCGCGGGGCGGGAGAACACCGGGGAGCTGTTTTTT 13 TRBJ2-2 TRBV29-1 NA NA
CASSLGETEAFF TGTGCCAGCAGCTTAGGGGAGACTGAAGCTTTCTTT 12 TRBJ1-1 TRBV7-9 NA NA
CASSITAGEGSYEQYF TGTGCCAGTAGTATAACGGCGGGAGAGGGGTCCTACGAGCAGTACTTC 16 TRBJ2-7 TRBV19 TRBD2 NA
CAVKGDTGAVWIDTQYF TGTGCCGTCAAAGGGGATACAGGGGCGGTTTGGATAGATACGCAGTATTTT 17 TRBJ2-3 TRBV2 TRBD1 NA
CASVELAGGIPDYEQYF TGCGCCAGCGTTGAACTAGCGGGAGGGATTCCGGACTACGAGCAGTACTTC 17 TRBJ2-7 TRBV23-1 TRBD2 once
CASSLGASNSPGETQYF TGTGCCAGCAGCTTAGGGGCTAGCAATAGCCCCGGAGAGACCCAGTACTTC 17 TRBJ2-5 TRBV7-2 NA NA
CASIKGTGYNEQFF TGTGCCAGCATCAAAGGGACAGGGTACAATGAGCAGTTCTTC 14 TRBJ2-1 TRBV7-2 TRBD1 NA
CASSVQGITGELFF TGTGCCAGCAGTGTACAGGGTATCACCGGGGAGCTGTTTTTT 14 TRBJ2-2 TRBV6-1 NA NA
CARGQQETQYF TGTGCCAGGGGACAGCAAGAGACCCAGTACTTC 11 TRBJ2-5 TRBV30 TRBD1 once
CASGSPGGYNEQFF TGTGCTAGTGGTTCTCCGGGGGGGTACAATGAGCAGTTCTTC 14 TRBJ2-1 TRBV12-5 TRBD2 NA
CASSRMAVRTEAFF TGTGCCAGCAGCCGTATGGCGGTAAGGACTGAAGCTTTCTTT 14 TRBJ1-1 TRBV11-3 NA NA
CASSSGLSSYNEQFF TGTGCCAGCAGCTCGGGACTATCGAGTTACAATGAGCAGTTCTTC 15 TRBJ2-1 TRBV11-3 TRBD2 NA
CASSDMRERNTEAFF TGTGCCAGCAGTGATATGAGGGAACGGAACACTGAAGCTTTCTTT 15 TRBJ1-1 TRBV25-1 NA NA
CASSQLVGQGQETQYF TGCGCCAGCAGCCAATTGGTAGGACAGGGGCAAGAGACCCAGTACTTC 16 TRBJ2-5 TRBV4-3 TRBD1 once
CASSYGQGSNEKLFF TGTGCCAGCAGTTATGGACAGGGGTCAAATGAAAAACTGTTTTTT 15 TRBJ1-4 TRBV27 TRBD1 NA
CASSQIPTGGYGYTF TGCGCCAGCAGCCAAATTCCCACAGGGGGATATGGCTACACCTTC 15 TRBJ1-2 TRBV4-1 TRBD1 once
CAISAPIQREGVEQYF TGTGCCATCAGTGCCCCTATCCAGCGGGAGGGCGTCGAGCAGTACTTC 16 TRBJ2-7 TRBV10-3 TRBD2 NA
CASSIAREVNYGYTF TGTGCCAGTAGTATCGCCCGGGAGGTTAACTATGGCTACACCTTC 15 TRBJ1-2 TRBV19 NA NA
CASSLGGGGREEQYF TGTGCCAGCAGCCTCGGTGGGGGCGGGAGAGAGGAGCAGTACTTC 15 TRBJ2-7 TRBV5-4 NA NA
CAISDLSSSGNTIYF TGTGCCATCAGTGACCTTTCTAGCTCTGGAAACACCATATATTTT 15 TRBJ1-3 TRBV10-3 NA NA
CASSSQGTPRETQYF TGTGCCAGCAGTTCCCAAGGGACACCCAGGGAGACCCAGTACTTC 15 TRBJ2-5 TRBV6-6 NA NA
CAINGQGNTEAFF TGTGCCATCAATGGACAGGGCAACACTGAAGCTTTCTTT 13 TRBJ1-1 TRBV10-3 TRBD1 medium-sized
CASSSHTDRGRSEAFF TGTGCCAGCAGTTCGCATACCGACAGGGGTCGGTCTGAAGCTTTCTTT 16 TRBJ1-1 TRBV28 TRBD1 once
CASSRGYEQYF TGTGCCAGCAGTCGGGGTTACGAGCAGTACTTC 11 TRBJ2-7 TRBV7-9 NA NA
CASSQGDYEKLFF TGCGCCAGCAGCCAAGGGGACTATGAAAAACTGTTTTTT 13 TRBJ1-4 TRBV4-3 NA NA
CASSLSGVLRGRNEQYF TGTGCCAGCAGCTTATCGGGTGTTCTCAGGGGGAGGAACGAGCAGTACTTC 17 TRBJ2-7 TRBV7-2 NA once
CASSLLGDRGDQETQYF TGCGCCAGCAGCTTGTTGGGAGACCGGGGGGATCAAGAGACCCAGTACTTC 17 TRBJ2-5 TRBV5-1 TRBD2 NA
CASRQGTGKQPQHF TGTGCCAGTAGGCAGGGGACAGGGAAACAGCCCCAGCATTTT 14 TRBJ1-5 TRBV19 TRBD1 NA
CASSFNTREAFF TGTGCCAGCAGCTTCAATACGAGGGAGGCTTTCTTT 12 TRBJ1-1 TRBV5-4 NA NA
CASSMVGLWQPQHF TGTGCCAGTAGTATGGTGGGGCTTTGGCAGCCCCAGCATTTT 14 TRBJ1-5 TRBV19 NA once
CASSESHTGQAFF TGTGCCAGCAGTGAATCCCATACAGGGCAAGCTTTCTTT 13 TRBJ1-1 TRBV25-1 NA NA
CASSPDEDRGGGYTF TGTGCCAGTAGTCCCGACGAGGACAGGGGCGGTGGCTACACCTTC 15 TRBJ1-2 TRBV19 TRBD1 NA